A single sample gave rise to the 27 T cell receptor beta chains below, sequenced in a study of blood T cell repertoires in COVID-19. Repertoires were generated with immunoSEQ multiplex PCR, while TCRdb's copy carries only in-frame clones and drops some. Here the sample spans approximately 110,000 clones, 92% being singletons. Material: peripheral blood. The receptor source for this set is a man aged 50 or older with COVID-19, enrolled during active disease.

The chain links TRBV27 to TRBJ2-2; 7 bases are a match to TRBD1. Losses at the gene ends were 9 bases for V and 4 bases for J; bases not matched to a gene: 11. CDR1 MNHEY and CDR2 SMNVEV come from the germline V gene (reference sequence). CDR3 length: 15 amino acids. This chain's CDR3 is CASAVGQVGTGELFF. The CDR3 coding sequence is TGTGCCAGTGCTGTCGGACAGGTTGGCACCGGGGAGCTGTTTTTT.

The chain employs TRBV2 and TRBJ2-2; TRBD1 matches 9 bases. The CDR3 covers 13 residues. CDR1 and CDR2 from the germline V gene are SNHLY and FYNNEI. The V and J ends lost 6 bases and 5 bases, in that order; junction bases with no gene match: 1. CDR3 protein: CASRGQGTGELFF. CDR3 nucleotide sequence: TGTGCCAGCAGGGGACAGGGAACCGGGGAGCTGTTTTTT.

The chain has TRBV6-1 and TRBJ2-7; the match to TRBD2 covers 7 bases. The germline CDR1 and CDR2 sequences are MNHNS and SASEGT. This CDR3 comprises 17 residues. The V and J ends lost 6 bases and 0 bases, in that order; junction bases with no gene match: 14. CDR3 in amino acids: CASSENARDYSSYEQYV. The DNA of the CDR3 is TGTGCCAGCAGCGAAAACGCCCGGGACTATAGCTCCTACGAGCAGTACGTC.

The chain is built from TRBV6-5 and TRBJ1-2, with 7 bases lining up with TRBD1. CDR3 size: 15 residues. J was trimmed by 7 bases and V by 6 bases; bases with no gene match: 14. CDR1 is MNHEY, CDR2 SVGAGI, per germline. This CDR3 is CASRQGDSAFSGYTF. In nucleotides, the CDR3 is TGTGCCAGCAGGCAAGGGGACAGCGCCTTCTCTGGCTACACCTTC.

This sequence joins TRBV10-3 and TRBJ2-1; 9 bases fit TRBD2. CDR3 length: 16 amino acids. Trimming at V came to 6 bases and at J to 1 base, leaving 7 bases not matched to a gene. Germline CDR1 reads ENHRY; CDR2 reads SYGVKD. The CDR3 DNA is TGTGCCATCAGCAGCGATAGCGGGAGTTCCTACAATGAGCAGTTCTTC. Its translation: CAISSDSGSSYNEQFF.

The chain joins TRBV5-1 to TRBJ2-1, with D possibly being TRBD2 (5 bases). The V end lost 0 bases, the J end lost 8 bases, and 21 bases lay between the germline ends. The CDR3 length is 17 residues. CDR1 is SGHRS and CDR2 is YFSETQ in the germline V gene. The CDR3 nucleotides read TGCGCCAGCAGCTTGGGAGCGGCGGGCCCGAAGGACGATGAGCAGTTCTTC. Encoded protein: CASSLGAAGPKDDEQFF.

The chain links TRBV28 to TRBJ1-3; the match to TRBD1 covers 8 bases. This CDR3 is built from 14 residues. Germline-derived CDR1 and CDR2 are MDHEN and SYDVKM. The trim removed 6 bases at V and 6 bases at J, leaving 7 bases unmatched. The CDR3 DNA reads as TGTGCCAGCAGCTCGGGACAGGATCTAAACACCATATATTTT. Translated, it gives CASSSGQDLNTIYF.

This clone was counted a few times. The chain employs TRBV7-9 and TRBJ1-3; the D is unclear. Germline CDR1 reads SEHNR; CDR2 reads FQNEAQ (reference sequence). This CDR3 is 16 amino acids long. The V end lost 4 bases, the J end lost 3 bases, and 16 bases lay between the germline ends. CDR3 loop: CASSSGPEDDGNTIYF. Written as DNA, the CDR3 is TGTGCCAGCAGCTCCGGGCCGGAGGACGATGGAAACACCATATATTTT.

V gene TRBV4-3 combines with J gene TRBJ2-3; D unclear. Trimming removed 0 bases from V and 1 base from J, with 5 bases in between. Germline assignment: CDR1 LGHNA and CDR2 YSLEER. The CDR3 consists of 14 residues. CDR3 nucleotides: TGCGCCAGCAGCCAAGATCAGGGCACAGATACGCAGTATTTT. The encoded protein is CASSQDQGTDTQYF.

The V call is TRBV28, the J call TRBJ2-7, with TRBD1 matching 7 bases. Looked up from germline, CDR1 is MDHEN and CDR2 is SYDVKM. V lost 4 bases, J lost 1 base, and 7 bases stayed unmatched. This CDR3 spans 15 amino acids. CDR3 residues: CASSSLGDSSYEQYF. As DNA, the CDR3 is TGTGCCAGCAGTTCGTTAGGGGACAGTTCCTACGAGCAGTACTTC.

The J gene is TRBJ2-2, the V gene TRBV11-2, with D unclear. V was shortened by 7 bases and J by 1 base, with 10 bases between the two germline ends. CDR1 and CDR2 from the germline V gene are SGHAT and FQNNGV. The CDR3 length is 14 residues. CDR3 sequence reads: CASTLSQNTGELFF. CDR3 nucleotide sequence: TGTGCCAGCACCCTCTCACAGAACACCGGGGAGCTGTTTTTT.

The rearrangement uses TRBV19 and TRBJ1-5; 7 bases agree with TRBD1. Germline V gene data show CDR1 as LNHDA and CDR2 as SQIVND (reference sequence). Trimming cost V 3 bases and J 5 bases; bases outside gene matches: 4. The CDR3 totals 14 residues. CDR3 nucleotide sequence: TGTGCCAGTAGTATCACAGGGGTGGATCAGCCCCAGCATTTT. Protein: CASSITGVDQPQHF.

The J gene is TRBJ1-2, the V gene TRBV7-3; D may be TRBD1 (6 bases). CDR1 and CDR2 from the germline V gene are SGHTA and FQGTGA. V lost 5 bases and J lost 4, with 11 bases in between. The CDR3 has 13 residues. In nucleotides, the CDR3 is TGTGCCAGCAGCCCACAGGGATTCTATGGCTACACCTTC. This encodes CASSPQGFYGYTF.

This chain joins TRBV5-6 and TRBJ2-2; possible D gene TRBD1, 7 bases. The CDR3 length is 17 residues. Trimming left V 0 bases short and J 6 bases short, with 18 bases between. CDR1 and CDR2 (germline): SGHDT, YYEEEE. The CDR3 protein is CASSLVAASGGSGELFF. As DNA, the CDR3 is TGTGCCAGCAGCTTGGTTGCGGCTTCAGGGGGGTCCGGGGAGCTGTTTTTT. Full variable domain (outside the CDR3, taken from reference TRBV5-6 and TRBJ2-2): DAGVTQSPTHLIKTRGQQVTLRCSPKSGHDTVSWYQQALGQGPQFIFQYYEEEERQRGNFPDRFSGHQFPNYSSELNVNALLLGDSALYLCASSLVAASGGSGELFFGEGSRLTVL.

This chain joins TRBV6-2 or TRBV6-3 and TRBJ1-5; no firm D call. V was pared by 6 bases and J by 8 bases, with 14 bases between. The CDR3 covers 13 residues. Germline lookup yields CDR1 MNHEY and CDR2 SVGEGT. The CDR3 sequence is CASSNRRHEPQHF. CDR3 sequence (DNA): TGTGCCAGCAGCAACCGAAGACACGAGCCCCAGCATTTT.

The chain couples TRBV5-1 to TRBJ1-2, with a possible D match to TRBD1 (5 bases). V was clipped by 7 bases and J by 7 bases, with 14 bases between them. The germline CDR1 and CDR2 sequences are SGHRS and YFSETQ. The CDR3 length is 12 residues. The CDR3 sequence is CASSGTPPGYTF. The CDR3 DNA reads TGCGCCAGCTCCGGGACTCCTCCTGGCTACACCTTC.

The chain joins TRBV29-1 to TRBJ2-5; D not resolved. Trimming took 7 bases from V and 2 from J, leaving 11 bases between them. From germline, CDR1 is SQVTM and CDR2 ANQGSEA. The CDR3 runs 12 residues. The DNA of the CDR3 is TGCAGCGCCGCAACAAGTCAAGAGACCCAGTACTTC. It specifies CSAATSQETQYF.

In its sample, this clone was seen once. This rearrangement joins TRBV9 to TRBJ1-3; tentatively, D is TRBD1 (6 bases). This CDR3 has 15 amino acids. Deletions cut 1 base from V and 3 bases from J, with 11 bases between. CDR1 and CDR2 (germline): SGDLS, YYNGEE. The DNA for the CDR3 is TGTGCCAGCAGCGTAAGGGGGAATTTTGGAAACACCATATATTTT. It specifies CASSVRGNFGNTIYF.

The CDR3 bases are TGTGCCATCTCGAGGGACAGGGCGTTTCGCGGCAGCACAGATACGCAGTATTTT. This codes for CAISRDRAFRGSTDTQYF. V usage is TRBV10-3 and J usage is TRBJ2-3, with 9 bases fitting TRBD1. Germline V lookup: CDR1 ENHRY, CDR2 SYGVKD. The V and J ends lost 8 bases and 0 bases, in that order; junction bases with no gene match: 15. The CDR3 runs 18 residues.

The J gene is TRBJ1-2, the V gene TRBV7-9; 10 nucleotides line up with TRBD1. The CDR3 runs to 12 residues. The germline gives CDR1 SEHNR, CDR2 FQNEAQ (reference sequence). The J segment lost 9 bases and the V segment lost 7 bases, leaving 5 bases of the junction unmatched. The CDR3 here is CASNRQGASYTF. CDR3 DNA: TGTGCCAGCAACCGACAGGGGGCTAGCTACACCTTC.

This clone occurred a few times. The rearrangement uses TRBV3-1 (or the pseudogene TRBV3-2) and TRBJ1-2; TRBD1 matches 8 bases. From germline, CDR1 is LGHDT and CDR2 YNNKEL (reference sequence). V shed 4 bases, J shed 6 bases, and the junction held 4 bases outside the gene matches. The CDR3 consists of 13 residues. CDR3 amino acids: CASSPTGAHGYTF. DNA of the CDR3: TGTGCCAGCAGCCCGACAGGGGCGCATGGCTACACCTTC.

The chain has TRBV6-6 and TRBJ2-7; D is unclear. V was shortened by 2 bases and J by 4 bases, with 6 bases between the two germline ends. The CDR3 is 12 residues long. CDR1 and CDR2 (germline): MNHNY, SVGAGI (reference sequence). In nucleotides, the CDR3 is TGTGCCAGCAGTTACGCGAGTTACGAGCAGTACTTC. This gives the protein CASSYASYEQYF.

On this clone: Other DNA sequences within the sample encode an identical CDR3. The gene calls are TRBV7-8 and TRBJ2-7; TRBD2 matches 14 bases. Germline trimming cut 4 bases from V and 6 bases from J; bases unmatched to any gene: 5. Looked up from germline, CDR1 is SGHVS and CDR2 is FQNEAQ. This CDR3 comprises 15 residues. CDR3 loop: CASSYGTSGSGEQYF. In DNA form, the CDR3 reads TGTGCCAGCAGCTACGGGACTAGCGGGAGCGGCGAGCAGTACTTC.

This clone was observed once. CDR3 in DNA: TGCGCCAGCAGCCAAGAGGGAGGGGGTGGCTACACCTTC. Its translation: CASSQEGGGGYTF. The J gene is TRBJ1-2, the V gene TRBV4-1; perhaps TRBD1 as D (6 bases). This CDR3 has 13 residues. Germline lookup yields CDR1 MGHRA and CDR2 YSYEKL. The V end lost 0 bases, the J end lost 7 bases, and 9 bases lay between the germline ends.

The rearrangement uses TRBV12-3 or TRBV12-4 and TRBJ1-5, with unresolved D. V was shortened by 2 bases and J by 4 bases, with 6 bases between the two germline ends. This CDR3 region has 13 residues. As DNA, the CDR3 is TGTGCCAGCAGTTTAAGTAGTAATCAGCCCCAGCATTTT. This translates into CASSLSSNQPQHF.

V is TRBV30 and J is TRBJ2-5, with D possibly TRBD2 on 7 matching bases. Trimming shortened V by 5 bases and J by 5 bases, and 21 bases separated the two germline ends. Germline V gene lookup returns CDR1 GTSNPN and CDR2 SVGIG (reference sequence). This CDR3 contains 15 residues. CDR3 in DNA: TGTGCCTGGTCGGCGGGGGCAGGGTATGGGGAGACCCAGTACTTC. It encodes CAWSAGAGYGETQYF.

The V call is TRBV9, the J call TRBJ2-5; 7 bases line up with TRBD2. Losses at the gene ends were 0 bases for V and 3 bases for J; bases not matched to a gene: 5. This CDR3 has 15 amino acids. Looked up from germline, CDR1 is SGDLS and CDR2 is YYNGEE. The CDR3: CASSVATRGEETQYF. The CDR3 nucleotides read TGTGCCAGCAGCGTAGCTACTCGGGGGGAAGAGACCCAGTACTTC. Using reference TRBV9 and TRBJ2-5 for the parts outside the CDR3, the full variable domain is DSGVTQTPKHLITATGQRVTLRCSPRSGDLSVYWYQQSLDQGLQFLIQYYNGEERAKGNILERFSAQQFPDLHSELNLSSLELGDSALYFCASSVATRGEETQYFGPGTRLLVL.